These 28 T cell receptor beta chains were all obtained from the same sample, sequenced in a study of CD8 T cells in ankylosing spondylitis. Study outcomes and limitations: A motif in TCR beta, a set of seven to nine highly homologous variants, appeared characteristic of ankylosing spondylitis blood.

Their antigen targets remain unknown. TCRdb used MiXCR to reprocess the 5' RACE reads, holding one entry per CDR3 protein. The top ten clones hold less than 0.65% of a sample with hundreds of thousands of distinct CDR3 sequences, 10% to 15% of them seen once. The sequencing input was blood, either unsorted or a sorted T cell fraction (not recorded which). All receptors derive from a male donor with ankylosing spondylitis.

The gene calls are TRBV20-1 and TRBJ1-6; 11 positions agree with TRBD1. Germline V lookup: CDR1 DFQATT, CDR2 SNEGSKA (reference sequence). This CDR3 has 15 amino acids. The ends lost 6 bases at V and 8 bases at J; junction bases unmatched: 9. CDR3 DNA: TGCAGTGCCAGAACTCCGGGACAGGGGGATTCACCCCTCCACTTT. It is translated as CSARTPGQGDSPLHF.

CDR3 in DNA: TGTGCCAGCACCCTTCGGATCAGCATGAACACTGAAGCTTTCTTT. It yields the protein CASTLRISMNTEAFF. The rearrangement joins TRBV12-3 or TRBV12-4 to TRBJ1-1; D is undetermined. This CDR3 is built from 15 residues. V dropped 7 bases and J dropped 0 bases, with 15 bases sitting between them.

This clonotype was observed a handful of times. V is TRBV29-1 and J is TRBJ2-7, with 13 bases that match TRBD2. The CDR3 totals 14 residues. Germline V gives CDR1 SQVTM, CDR2 ANQGSEA. The J segment lost 3 bases and the V segment lost 6 bases, leaving 5 bases of the junction unmatched. CDR3 region: CSVARLAGGYEQYF. The CDR3 bases are TGCAGCGTCGCCCGACTAGCGGGAGGCTACGAGCAGTACTTC.

The chain recombines TRBV7-2 with TRBJ2-7; D may be TRBD2 (6 bases). The V end was cut by 5 bases, the J end by 2 bases, with 16 bases between. In germline, CDR1 is SGHTA, CDR2 FQGNSA. CDR3 size: 15 residues. The CDR3 coding sequence is TGTGCCAGCAGCAATATGGAGGGCCTCGCCTACGAGCAGTACTTC. This translates into CASSNMEGLAYEQYF.

This clonotype was seen a handful of times. This chain links TRBV13 with TRBJ2-7; 9 nucleotides align to TRBD2. The germline gives CDR1 PRHDT, CDR2 FYEKMQ (reference sequence). The CDR3 totals 17 residues. Unmatched junction bases numbered 10, after V lost 4 bases and J lost 0 bases. The CDR3: CASSSGTGLAASYEQYF. For the CDR3, the DNA is TGTGCCAGCAGCTCGGGGACGGGACTAGCAGCCTCCTACGAGCAGTACTTC.

The chain has TRBV5-1 and TRBJ2-2, with TRBD1 as a possible D gene (6 bases). Germline CDR1 and CDR2: SGHRS and YFSETQ. This CDR3 is built from 15 residues. Trimming stripped 3 bases from V and 2 bases from J, with 11 bases between. The chain's CDR3 is CASSSTGLNTGELFF. The CDR3 region has the DNA TGCGCCAGCAGCTCCACAGGGTTAAACACCGGGGAGCTGTTTTTT.

V and J are TRBV4-3 and TRBJ2-7, with TRBD2 matching over 10 bases. V gave up 3 bases and J gave up 5 bases; unmatched junction bases: 1. CDR3 length equals 13 residues. Germline assignment: CDR1 LGHNA and CDR2 YSLEER. The CDR3 DNA is TGCGCCAGCAGCCATCTAGCGGGAGACGAGCAGTACTTC. It codes for CASSHLAGDEQYF.

Only a few counts were recorded for this clonotype. The V call is TRBV5-4, the J call TRBJ2-3, with 9 bases identical to TRBD2. V lost 2 bases to trimming and J lost 2 bases; unmatched junction nucleotides: 6. Germline-derived CDR1 and CDR2 are SGHNT and YYREEE (reference sequence). The CDR3 is 16 amino acids. This CDR3 reads CASSLKAGGPTDTQYF. Here the CDR3 DNA reads TGTGCCAGCAGCTTAAAAGCGGGGGGTCCCACAGATACGCAGTATTTT.

The chain couples TRBV6-6 to TRBJ2-3; D not resolved. CDR1 is MNHNY and CDR2 is SVGAGI in the germline V gene (reference sequence). V lost 6 bases and J lost 6, with 10 bases in between. The CDR3 runs to 12 residues. DNA of the CDR3: TGTGCCAGCAGGGCGGATTTGGATACGCAGTATTTT. This sequence encodes CASRADLDTQYF.

This clonotype has just a few counts. The chain uses TRBV20-1 and TRBJ2-6; a possible D gene is TRBD1 (6 bases). Trimming took 6 bases from V and 2 from J, leaving 17 bases between them. This CDR3 is 16 amino acids long. Germline V gene sequence: CDR1 DFQATT, CDR2 SNEGSKA (reference sequence). DNA for the CDR3: TGCAGTGCCGTGAGGGGGTCGGAACCTGGGGCCAACGTCCTGACTTTC. Its translation is CSAVRGSEPGANVLTF.

This clonotype was detected a few times. The chain uses TRBV20-1 and TRBJ2-5; D gene unclear. The CDR3 runs to 14 residues. Germline CDR1 is DFQATT and CDR2 is SNEGSKA (reference sequence). The V gene lost 1 base and the J gene lost 13 bases, with 22 bases spanning the gap. In nucleotides, the CDR3 is TGCAGTGCTAGAGCATACTCACGGACGTTAAACTTGTACTTC. Its protein is CSARAYSRTLNLYF.

This clonotype was found many times. This chain uses TRBV6-1 with TRBJ1-5; no clear D. Trimming pared 7 bases from V and 1 base from J, leaving 11 bases between. Germline CDR1 MNHNS, CDR2 SASEGT. The CDR3 contains 14 residues. The CDR3 DNA reads as TGTGCCAGCACTGAGGGTTGGAGCAATCAGCCCCAGCATTTT. This encodes CASTEGWSNQPQHF.

This sequence joins TRBV6-5 and TRBJ1-6; 9 bases line up with TRBD1. Germline V CDR1 and CDR2: MNHEY, SVGAGI. The V segment lost 2 bases and the J segment 10 bases; nucleotides outside the gene matches: 9. The length of the CDR3 is 16 residues. The CDR3 DNA reads as TGTGCCAGCAGTTACGCTCCGGGACAGGGAGGATCACCCCTCCACTTT. Its protein product is CASSYAPGQGGSPLHF.

The genes are TRBV7-9 and TRBJ1-4; no reliable D call. With 3 bases removed from V and 7 bases from J, the gap between germline ends came to 12 bases. CDR3 length equals 14 residues. Germline CDR1 and CDR2: SEHNR and FQNEAQ (reference sequence). In DNA, the CDR3 is TGTGCCAGCAGCTTTAAGCCTGGACCTGAAAAACTGTTTTTT. This codes for CASSFKPGPEKLFF.

This clonotype was seen only a few times. The rearrangement joins TRBV7-9 to TRBJ2-7; D uncertain. This CDR3 has 13 amino acids. Germline CDR1 reads SEHNR; CDR2 reads FQNEAQ (reference sequence). V lost 3 bases and J 2 bases, leaving 8 bases between the germline ends. The CDR3 region has the DNA TGTGCCAGCAGCTTCCCCGCTACCTACGAGCAGTACTTC. This gives the protein CASSFPATYEQYF.

This clonotype was counted ten times or more. The V and J genes are TRBV29-1 and TRBJ2-5; D unresolved. CDR1 is SQVTM and CDR2 is ANQGSEA in the germline V gene. CDR3 length equals 11 residues. Trimming took off 4 bases at V and 7 bases at J, with 10 bases between the two ends. Here the CDR3 reads CSVVRSTTQYF. The CDR3 DNA reads as TGCAGCGTTGTTCGGAGTACGACCCAGTACTTC.

In its sample, this clonotype was seen a few times. The CDR3 DNA is TGTGCCAGCAGTGGATTAAACAGGGGGCGAAACACCGGGGAGCTGTTTTTT. Its protein product is CASSGLNRGRNTGELFF. This chain uses TRBV25-1 with TRBJ2-2; 9 bases line up with TRBD1. In germline, CDR1 is MGHDK, CDR2 SYGVNS. V lost 4 bases and J lost 2; bases outside the gene matches: 8. This CDR3 contains 17 residues.

This clonotype has at least ten counts. The chain uses TRBV29-1 and TRBJ2-2, with 9 bases matching TRBD2. V was clipped by 6 bases and J by 1 base; unmatched bases: 3. Germline loops: CDR1 SQVTM, CDR2 ANQGSEA. The CDR3 contains 14 residues. The CDR3 region has the DNA TGCAGCGTCGCGACTAGCGGGAACACCGGGGAGCTGTTTTTT. Amino acid sequence: CSVATSGNTGELFF.

The rearrangement links TRBV5-1 to TRBJ2-3; 8 bases agree with TRBD1. V dropped 4 bases and J dropped 2; count of bases not matched to a gene: 12. Germline lookup yields CDR1 SGHRS and CDR2 YFSETQ. The CDR3 runs 17 residues. CDR3 bases: TGCGCCAGCAGCCACTCTCCGGGACAGGTCGTCACAGATACGCAGTATTTT. Translated: CASSHSPGQVVTDTQYF.

This clonotype has only a few counts. The V gene is TRBV20-1, the J gene TRBJ1-1; D uncertain. The V end was cut by 0 bases, the J end by 0 bases, with 11 bases between. The V gene's germline CDR1 is DFQATT and CDR2 SNEGSKA (reference sequence). The CDR3 extends over 15 amino acids. The CDR3 DNA is TGCAGTGCTAGAGATCTCCTCTTTATGAACACTGAAGCTTTCTTT. Translation: CSARDLLFMNTEAFF.

In its sample, this clonotype was seen a few times. The rearrangement joins TRBV14 to TRBJ2-7, with TRBD2 as a possible D gene (6 bases). Germline V gives CDR1 SGHDN, CDR2 FVKESK. V lost 4 bases and J 6 bases, leaving 13 bases between the germline ends. This CDR3 spans 13 amino acids. The CDR3 region has the DNA TGTGCCAGCAGCCGGCGGAGGGATGGCGAGCAGTACTTC. Its protein is CASSRRRDGEQYF.

The sample holds a few counts of this clonotype. The chain links TRBV9 to TRBJ2-5, with TRBD1 matching 9 bases. The CDR3 loop spans 14 amino acids. Trimming at V came to 4 bases and at J to 5 bases, leaving 6 bases not matched to a gene. CDR1 and CDR2 (germline): SGDLS, YYNGEE. The CDR3 coding sequence is TGTGCCAGCAGCTTCACAGGGGGCAGCGAGACCCAGTACTTC. It encodes CASSFTGGSETQYF.

This clonotype was found many times. The gene calls are TRBV13 and TRBJ2-7, with 8 bases aligning to TRBD1. The CDR3 covers 14 residues. Germline loops: CDR1 PRHDT, CDR2 FYEKMQ (reference sequence). The V and J ends lost 5 bases and 3 bases, in that order; junction bases with no gene match: 6. CDR3 DNA: TGTGCCAGCAGCAGGACAGGGTACAGCTACGAGCAGTACTTC. Translating gives CASSRTGYSYEQYF.

This clonotype appeared a few times. CDR3 coding DNA: TGTGCCAGCAGCCCGGACAGATTTCTAGCCTACGAGCAGTACTTC. It yields the protein CASSPDRFLAYEQYF. J is TRBJ2-7 and V is TRBV7-2; D perhaps matches TRBD1 (6 bases). Trimming removed 5 bases at V and 2 bases at J, with 16 bases between. The CDR3 is 15 amino acids. Germline V gene sequence: CDR1 SGHTA, CDR2 FQGNSA.

Ten or more counts support this clonotype. This sequence joins TRBV29-1 and TRBJ2-2; 7 positions match TRBD1. V shed 4 bases and J 2 bases; nucleotides not matched to a gene: 4. The CDR3 is made up of 14 amino acids. Germline lookup yields CDR1 SQVTM and CDR2 ANQGSEA. The CDR3: CSVARGRNTGELFF. CDR3 DNA sequence: TGCAGCGTTGCCAGGGGGAGAAACACCGGGGAGCTGTTTTTT.

This clonotype has a count of ten or more. This sequence joins TRBV5-1 and TRBJ2-1, with D hard to call. Germline CDR1 SGHRS, CDR2 YFSETQ. V lost 6 bases, J lost 8 bases, and 9 bases lay in between. The CDR3 extends over 11 amino acids. CDR3 in DNA: TGCGCCAGCATTAGAGGAGATGAGCAGTTCTTC. Its protein product is CASIRGDEQFF.

This clonotype was detected ten times or more. CDR3 amino acids: CSRLRGAEETQYF. The CDR3, as DNA: TGCAGCAGACTCCGGGGGGCCGAAGAGACCCAGTACTTC. The chain recombines TRBV20-1 with TRBJ2-5; D is perhaps TRBD2 (7 bases). The germline gives CDR1 DFQATT, CDR2 SNEGSKA (reference sequence). The length of the CDR3 is 13 residues.

This clonotype was recorded many times. The chain carries TRBV12-3 or TRBV12-4 and TRBJ2-7; D gene uncertain. V dropped 3 bases and J dropped 9 bases, with 12 bases sitting between them. The CDR3 covers 12 residues. The CDR3 loop reads CASSFDRAGQYF. CDR3 coding DNA: TGTGCCAGCAGTTTCGACCGAGCAGGGCAGTACTTC.